This T cell receptor beta chain is from a study of T cell repertoires in cytomegalovirus infection. Whole-study context: Indications of both CMV infection and matching HLA type were provided by public TCR beta signatures. Study-level results: Across the ex vivo response, the dominant clonotypes were HLA-C-restricted CMV-specific TCR beta clonotypes. Based on cumulative public TCR beta family frequency, carriers of CMV plus the relevant HLA were identified.

This clonotype was seen more than once but under ten times. The target antigen is unknown. Each CDR3 protein is one row after TCRdb ran MiXCR on the reads. In the table there are over 150,000 distinct CDR3 sequences, around 14% of which are singletons. The CDR3 consists of 14 residues. Germline lookup yields CDR1 SQVTM and CDR2 ANQGSEA. With V trimmed by 6 bases and J by 4 bases, 7 bases remained unmatched. This chain joins TRBV29-1 and TRBJ1-5; 9 bases map to TRBD1. The TCR was taken from a human donor in good health (CMV status not recorded). Some clones in this sample may be carry-over from other donors' samples. The sample taken for sequencing was PBMCs. CDR3 residues: CSVKGQGMNQPQHF. Here the CDR3 DNA reads TGCAGCGTGAAGGGACAGGGAATGAATCAGCCCCAGCATTTT.